This T cell receptor beta chain derives from a study of glioma-infiltrating T cells after dendritic cell vaccination. Study-wide findings and caveats: Complete blood and tumor specimen sets were limited to few patients. Survival was not directly related to TCR clonality in these patients.

Sequenced by immunoSEQ multiplex PCR; TCRdb stores in-frame clones only, minus some. This sample has some 90,000 clones, with around four fifths found just once. In the case of this clone: Its antigen is still unknown.

This CDR3 is 16 amino acids long. Per the germline V gene, CDR1 is LNHDA and CDR2 is SQIVND (reference sequence). Trimming at V came to 5 bases and at J to 4 bases, leaving 9 bases not matched to a gene. The time point was: after dendritic cell vaccination, including at tumor progression/relapse. The sequence was collected from a human donor with glioblastoma. The chain recombines TRBV19 with TRBJ1-2; 11 bases fit TRBD1. The specimen was blood, collected after dendritic cell vaccination. CDR3 amino acids: CASSPGTGGRPYGYTF. The CDR3 nucleotides read TGTGCCAGTAGTCCTGGGACAGGGGGACGACCCTATGGCTACACCTTC.